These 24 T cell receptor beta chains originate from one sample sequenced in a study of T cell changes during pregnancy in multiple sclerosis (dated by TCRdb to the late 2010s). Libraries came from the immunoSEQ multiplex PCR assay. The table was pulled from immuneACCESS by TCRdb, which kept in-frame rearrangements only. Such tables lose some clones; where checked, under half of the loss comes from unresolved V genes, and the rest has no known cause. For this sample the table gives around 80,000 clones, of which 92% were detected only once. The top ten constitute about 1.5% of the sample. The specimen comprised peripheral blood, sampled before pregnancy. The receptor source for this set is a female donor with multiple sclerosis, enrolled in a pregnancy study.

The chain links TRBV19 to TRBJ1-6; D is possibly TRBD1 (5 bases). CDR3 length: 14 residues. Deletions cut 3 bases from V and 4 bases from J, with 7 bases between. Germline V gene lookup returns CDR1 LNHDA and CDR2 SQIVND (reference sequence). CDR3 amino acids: CASSITGYNSPLHF. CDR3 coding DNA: TGTGCCAGTAGTATTACAGGATATAATTCACCCCTCCACTTT.

For the CDR3, the DNA is TGTGCCAGCAGCTTAGGTCCCCAGCGCCTCACAGATACGCAGTATTTT. Translating it yields CASSLGPQRLTDTQYF. The rearrangement uses TRBV7-2 and TRBJ2-3; D unclear. This CDR3 region has 16 residues. Germline assignment: CDR1 SGHTA and CDR2 FQGNSA. Between the trimmed V and J ends, which lost 1 base and 2 bases, there was a span of 13 bases.

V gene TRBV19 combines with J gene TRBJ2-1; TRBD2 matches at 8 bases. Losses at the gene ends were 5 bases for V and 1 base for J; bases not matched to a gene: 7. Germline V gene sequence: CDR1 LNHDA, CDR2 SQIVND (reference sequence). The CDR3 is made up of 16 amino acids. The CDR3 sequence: CASSVSGGISYNEQFF. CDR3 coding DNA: TGTGCCAGTAGTGTAAGCGGGGGTATATCCTACAATGAGCAGTTCTTC. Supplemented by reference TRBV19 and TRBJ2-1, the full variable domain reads DGGITQSPKYLFRKEGQNVTLSCEQNLNHDAMYWYRQDPGQGLRLIYYSQIVNDFQKGDIAEGYSVSREKKESFPLTVTSAQKNPTAFYLCASSVSGGISYNEQFFGPGTRLTVL.

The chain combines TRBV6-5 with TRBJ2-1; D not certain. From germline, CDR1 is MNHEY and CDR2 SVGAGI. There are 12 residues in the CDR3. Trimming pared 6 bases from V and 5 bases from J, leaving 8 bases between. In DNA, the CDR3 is TGTGCCAGCAGAAATCTAGACAATGAGCAGTTCTTC. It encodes CASRNLDNEQFF.

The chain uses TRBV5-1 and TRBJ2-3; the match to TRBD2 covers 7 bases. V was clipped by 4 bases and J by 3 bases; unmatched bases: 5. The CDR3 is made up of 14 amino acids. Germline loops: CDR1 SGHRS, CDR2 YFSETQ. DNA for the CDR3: TGCGCCAGCAGCCACCGGGACTATACAGATACGCAGTATTTT. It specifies CASSHRDYTDTQYF.

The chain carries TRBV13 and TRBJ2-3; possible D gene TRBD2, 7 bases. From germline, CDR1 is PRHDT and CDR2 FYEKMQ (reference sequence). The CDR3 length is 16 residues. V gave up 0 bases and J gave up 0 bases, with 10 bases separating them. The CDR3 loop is CASSLGKGGSTDTQYF. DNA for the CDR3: TGTGCCAGCAGCTTAGGGAAGGGGGGGAGCACAGATACGCAGTATTTT. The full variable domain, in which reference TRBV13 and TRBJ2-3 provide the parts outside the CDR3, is AAGVIQSPRHLIKEKRETATLKCYPIPRHDTVYWYQQGPGQDPQFLISFYEKMQSDKGSIPDRFSAQQFSDYHSELNMSSLELGDSALYFCASSLGKGGSTDTQYFGPGTRLTVL.

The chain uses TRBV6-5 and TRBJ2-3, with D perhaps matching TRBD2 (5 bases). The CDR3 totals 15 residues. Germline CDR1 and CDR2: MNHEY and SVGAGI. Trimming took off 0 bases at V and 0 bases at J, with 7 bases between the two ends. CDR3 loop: CASSYSRGSTDTQYF. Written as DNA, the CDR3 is TGTGCCAGCAGTTACTCGAGAGGGAGCACAGATACGCAGTATTTT.

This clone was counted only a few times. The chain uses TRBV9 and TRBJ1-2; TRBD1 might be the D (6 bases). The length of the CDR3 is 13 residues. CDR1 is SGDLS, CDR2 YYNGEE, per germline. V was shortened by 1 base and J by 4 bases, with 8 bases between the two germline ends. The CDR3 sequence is CASSVTGSYGYTF. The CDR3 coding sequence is TGTGCCAGCAGCGTAACAGGGAGCTATGGCTACACCTTC.

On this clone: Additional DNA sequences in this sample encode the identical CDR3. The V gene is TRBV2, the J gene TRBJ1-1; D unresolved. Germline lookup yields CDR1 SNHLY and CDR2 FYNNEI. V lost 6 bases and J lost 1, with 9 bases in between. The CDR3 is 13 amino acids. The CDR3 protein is CASRADRNTEAFF. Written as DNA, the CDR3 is TGTGCCAGCAGAGCGGACCGGAACACTGAAGCTTTCTTT.

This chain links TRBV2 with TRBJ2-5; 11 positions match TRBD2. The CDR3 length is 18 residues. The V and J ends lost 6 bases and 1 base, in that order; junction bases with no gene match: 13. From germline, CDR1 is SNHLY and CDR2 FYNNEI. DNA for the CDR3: TGTGCCAGCAGCTCCGGGGTTAGCGGGGGGGCTTCCCAAGAGACCCAGTACTTC. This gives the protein CASSSGVSGGASQETQYF.

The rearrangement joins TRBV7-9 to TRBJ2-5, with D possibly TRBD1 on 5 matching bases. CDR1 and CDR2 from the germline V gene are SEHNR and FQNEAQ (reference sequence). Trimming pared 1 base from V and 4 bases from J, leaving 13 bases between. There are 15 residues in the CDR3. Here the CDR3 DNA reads TGTGCCAGCAGCTTAGGCAGGGTTGGTCGAGAGACCCAGTACTTC. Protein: CASSLGRVGRETQYF.

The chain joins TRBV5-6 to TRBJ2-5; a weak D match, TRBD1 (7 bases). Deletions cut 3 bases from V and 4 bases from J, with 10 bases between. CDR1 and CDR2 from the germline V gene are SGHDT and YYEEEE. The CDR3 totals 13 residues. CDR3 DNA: TGTGCCAGCAGCTCGCAGGGGGGAGAGACCCAGTACTTC. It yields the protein CASSSQGGETQYF. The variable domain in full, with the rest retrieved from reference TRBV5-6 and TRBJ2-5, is DAGVTQSPTHLIKTRGQQVTLRCSPKSGHDTVSWYQQALGQGPQFIFQYYEEEERQRGNFPDRFSGHQFPNYSSELNVNALLLGDSALYLCASSSQGGETQYFGPGTRLLVL.

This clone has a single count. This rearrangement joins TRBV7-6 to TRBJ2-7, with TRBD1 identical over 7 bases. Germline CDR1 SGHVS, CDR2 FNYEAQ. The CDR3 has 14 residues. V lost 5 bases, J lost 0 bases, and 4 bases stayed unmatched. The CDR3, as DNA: TGTGCCAGCAGCACGGGACAGAGCTCCTACGAGCAGTACTTC. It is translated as CASSTGQSSYEQYF.

The CDR3 sequence is CASSNLGGNQPQHF. The CDR3 coding sequence is TGTGCCAGTAGTAACTTAGGAGGAAATCAGCCCCAGCATTTT. The chain has TRBV19 and TRBJ1-5; D is unclear. The V gene lost 4 bases and the J gene lost 4 bases, with 11 bases spanning the gap. The CDR3 loop spans 14 amino acids. The germline CDR1 and CDR2 sequences are LNHDA and SQIVND (reference sequence).

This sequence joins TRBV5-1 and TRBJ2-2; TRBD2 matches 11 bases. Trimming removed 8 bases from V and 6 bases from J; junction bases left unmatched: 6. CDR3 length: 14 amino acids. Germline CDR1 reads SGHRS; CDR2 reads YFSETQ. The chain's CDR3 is CASTLAGDAGELFF. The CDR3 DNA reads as TGCGCCAGTACACTAGCGGGGGACGCCGGGGAGCTGTTTTTT. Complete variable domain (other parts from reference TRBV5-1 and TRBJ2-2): KAGVTQTPRYLIKTRGQQVTLSCSPISGHRSVSWYQQTPGQGLQFLFEYFSETQRNKGNFPGRFSGRQFSNSRSEMNVSTLELGDSALYLCASTLAGDAGELFFGEGSRLTVL.

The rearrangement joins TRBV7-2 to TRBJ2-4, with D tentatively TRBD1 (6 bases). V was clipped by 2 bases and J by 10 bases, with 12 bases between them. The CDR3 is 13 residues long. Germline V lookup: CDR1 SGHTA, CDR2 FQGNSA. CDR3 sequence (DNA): TGTGCCAGCAGCTTAAAGGGACAAACGATTCAGTACTTC. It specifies CASSLKGQTIQYF.

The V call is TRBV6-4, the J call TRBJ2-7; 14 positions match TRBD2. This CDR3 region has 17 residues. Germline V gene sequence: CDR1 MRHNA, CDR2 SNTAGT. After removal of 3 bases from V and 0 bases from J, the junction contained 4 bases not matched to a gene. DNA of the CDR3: TGTGCCAGCAGTGATACGACTAGCGGGGGGGTCTCCTACGAGCAGTACTTC. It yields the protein CASSDTTSGGVSYEQYF.

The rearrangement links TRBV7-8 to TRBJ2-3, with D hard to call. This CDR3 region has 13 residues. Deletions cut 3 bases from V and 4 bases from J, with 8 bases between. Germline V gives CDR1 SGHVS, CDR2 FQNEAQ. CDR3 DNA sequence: TGTGCCAGCAGCTTTACGGTAGCAGATACGCAGTATTTT. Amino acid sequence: CASSFTVADTQYF. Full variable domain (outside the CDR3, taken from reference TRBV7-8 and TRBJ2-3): GAGVSQSPRYKVAKRGQDVALRCDPISGHVSLFWYQQALGQGPEFLTYFQNEAQLDKSGLPSDRFFAERPEGSVSTLKIQRTQQEDSAVYLCASSFTVADTQYFGPGTRLTVL.

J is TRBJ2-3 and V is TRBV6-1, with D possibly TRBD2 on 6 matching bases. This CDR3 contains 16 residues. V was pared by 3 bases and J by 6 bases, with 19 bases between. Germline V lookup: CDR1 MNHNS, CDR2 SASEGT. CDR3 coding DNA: TGTGCCAGCAGTGATGGAGGGGCGGGTGGTGGGGATACGCAGTATTTT. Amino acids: CASSDGGAGGGDTQYF.

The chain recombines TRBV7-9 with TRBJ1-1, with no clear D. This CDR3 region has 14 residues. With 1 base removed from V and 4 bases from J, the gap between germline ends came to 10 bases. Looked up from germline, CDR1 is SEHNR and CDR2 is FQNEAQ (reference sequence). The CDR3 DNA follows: TGTGCCAGCAGCTTAGACGGTGGGAGCACTGAAGCTTTCTTT. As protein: CASSLDGGSTEAFF. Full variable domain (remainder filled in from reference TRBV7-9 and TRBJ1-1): DTGVSQNPRHKITKRGQNVTFRCDPISEHNRLYWYRQTLGQGPEFLTYFQNEAQLEKSRLLSDRFSAERPKGSFSTLEIQRTEQGDSAMYLCASSLDGGSTEAFFGQGTRLTVV.

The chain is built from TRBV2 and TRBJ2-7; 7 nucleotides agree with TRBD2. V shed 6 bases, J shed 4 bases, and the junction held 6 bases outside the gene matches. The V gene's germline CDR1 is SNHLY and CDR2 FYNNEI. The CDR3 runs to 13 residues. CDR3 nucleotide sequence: TGTGCCAGCAGGGCTAGAGCGGGGTACGAGCAGTACTTC. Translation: CASRARAGYEQYF. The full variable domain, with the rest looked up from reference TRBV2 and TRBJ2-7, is EPEVTQTPSHQVTQMGQEVILRCVPISNHLYFYWYRQILGQKVEFLVSFYNNEISEKSEIFDDQFSVERPDGSNFTLKIRSTKLEDSAMYFCASRARAGYEQYFGPGTRLTVT.

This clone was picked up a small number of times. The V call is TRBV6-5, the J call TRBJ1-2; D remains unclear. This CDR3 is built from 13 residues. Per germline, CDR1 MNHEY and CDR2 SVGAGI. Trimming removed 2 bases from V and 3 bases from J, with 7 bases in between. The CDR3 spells CASSYNFDYGYTF. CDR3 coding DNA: TGTGCCAGCAGTTACAATTTCGACTATGGCTACACCTTC.

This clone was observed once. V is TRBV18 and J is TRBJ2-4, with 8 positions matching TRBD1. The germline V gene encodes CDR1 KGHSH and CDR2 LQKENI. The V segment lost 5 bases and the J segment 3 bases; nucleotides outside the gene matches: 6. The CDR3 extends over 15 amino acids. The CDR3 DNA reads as TGTGCCAGCTCAACCGACGGACAGGGCAAAAACATTCAGTACTTC. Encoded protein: CASSTDGQGKNIQYF.

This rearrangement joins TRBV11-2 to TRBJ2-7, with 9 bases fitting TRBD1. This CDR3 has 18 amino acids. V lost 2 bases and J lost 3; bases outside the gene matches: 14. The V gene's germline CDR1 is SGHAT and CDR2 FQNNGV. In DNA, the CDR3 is TGTGCCAGCAGCTTATGGCGGTCTTTCAGGACAGGGGACTACGAGCAGTACTTC. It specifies CASSLWRSFRTGDYEQYF.